This T cell receptor (beta chain) was sequenced for a study of blood T cell repertoires in COVID-19. Whole-study context: Samples representing acute and convalescent COVID-19 were sourced from the United States, Italy and Spain. Nucleic acid was either cDNA or gDNA, and it came from T cells, B-cell-depleted T cells, or PBMCs.

This clone appeared once. As processed by the authors: The assay estimated nucleated cells by amplifying reference gene primers. Clones were sequenced by immunoSEQ multiplex PCR, and TCRdb holds only the in-frame ones, with some missing. V and J calls and clone size are given by that table; D and trimming were obtained from the DNA. The sample includes 650,000 to 800,000 clones, about 90% seen only once; the top ten take around 0.3%. V gave up 6 bases and J gave up 0 bases, with 6 bases separating them. The CDR3 runs 12 residues. Germline CDR1 and CDR2: SGHAT and FQNNGV. The V and J genes are TRBV11-2 and TRBJ2-7, with D possibly being TRBD1 (5 bases). The sample was peripheral blood. This receptor was identified in a woman aged 18 to 35 with acute or convalescent COVID-19. The CDR3 sequence: CASRQGSYEQYF. The CDR3 DNA is TGTGCCAGCAGGCAGGGCTCCTACGAGCAGTACTTC.